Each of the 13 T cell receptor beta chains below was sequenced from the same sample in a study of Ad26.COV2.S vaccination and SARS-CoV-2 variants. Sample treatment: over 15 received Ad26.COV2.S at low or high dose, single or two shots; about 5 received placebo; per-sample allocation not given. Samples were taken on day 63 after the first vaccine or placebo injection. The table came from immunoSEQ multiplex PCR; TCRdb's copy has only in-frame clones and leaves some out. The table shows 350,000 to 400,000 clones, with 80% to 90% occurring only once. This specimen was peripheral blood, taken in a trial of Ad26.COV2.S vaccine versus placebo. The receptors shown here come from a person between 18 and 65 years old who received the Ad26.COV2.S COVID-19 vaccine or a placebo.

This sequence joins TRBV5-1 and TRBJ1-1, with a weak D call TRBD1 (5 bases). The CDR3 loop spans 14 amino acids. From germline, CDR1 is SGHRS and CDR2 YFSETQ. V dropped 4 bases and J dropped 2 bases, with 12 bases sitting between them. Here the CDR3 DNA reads TGCGCCAGCAGCCGAACGACAGATAACACTGAAGCTTTCTTT. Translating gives CASSRTTDNTEAFF.

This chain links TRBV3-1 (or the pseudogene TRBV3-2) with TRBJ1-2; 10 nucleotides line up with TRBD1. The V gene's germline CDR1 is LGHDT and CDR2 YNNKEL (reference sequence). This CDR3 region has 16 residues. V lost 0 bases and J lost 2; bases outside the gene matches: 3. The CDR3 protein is CASSQDQGQGNYGYTF. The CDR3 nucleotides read TGTGCCAGCAGCCAAGACCAGGGACAGGGGAACTATGGCTACACCTTC.

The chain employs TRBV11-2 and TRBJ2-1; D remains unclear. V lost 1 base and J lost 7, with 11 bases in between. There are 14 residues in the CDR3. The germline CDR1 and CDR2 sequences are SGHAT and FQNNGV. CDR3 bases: TGTGCCAGCAGCTTAGGAGCCAGGTTGAATGAGCAGTTCTTC. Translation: CASSLGARLNEQFF.

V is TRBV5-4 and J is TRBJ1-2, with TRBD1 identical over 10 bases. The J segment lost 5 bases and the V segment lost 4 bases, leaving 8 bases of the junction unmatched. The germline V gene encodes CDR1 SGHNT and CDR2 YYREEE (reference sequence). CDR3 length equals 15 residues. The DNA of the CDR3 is TGTGCCAGCAGCACTCCCGGGACAGGGGATTATGGCTACACCTTC. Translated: CASSTPGTGDYGYTF.

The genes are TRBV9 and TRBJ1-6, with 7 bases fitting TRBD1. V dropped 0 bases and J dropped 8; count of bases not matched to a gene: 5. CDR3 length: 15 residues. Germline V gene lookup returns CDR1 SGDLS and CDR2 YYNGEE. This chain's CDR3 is CASSVVSGGHSPLHF. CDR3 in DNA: TGTGCCAGCAGCGTAGTTTCAGGGGGTCATTCACCCCTCCACTTT.

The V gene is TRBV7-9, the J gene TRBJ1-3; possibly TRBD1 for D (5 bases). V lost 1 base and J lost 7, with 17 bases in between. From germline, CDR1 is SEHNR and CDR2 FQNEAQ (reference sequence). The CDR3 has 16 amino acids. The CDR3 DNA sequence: TGTGCCAGCAGCTTAGGGAGCCAGGGTATATGGAACACCATATATTTT. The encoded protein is CASSLGSQGIWNTIYF.

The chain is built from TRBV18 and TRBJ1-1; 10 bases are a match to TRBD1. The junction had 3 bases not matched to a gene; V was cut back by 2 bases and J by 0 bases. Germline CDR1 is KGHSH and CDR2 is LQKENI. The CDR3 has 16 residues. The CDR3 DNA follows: TGTGCCAGCTCACCAACGACAGGGGGCATGAACACTGAAGCTTTCTTT. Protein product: CASSPTTGGMNTEAFF.

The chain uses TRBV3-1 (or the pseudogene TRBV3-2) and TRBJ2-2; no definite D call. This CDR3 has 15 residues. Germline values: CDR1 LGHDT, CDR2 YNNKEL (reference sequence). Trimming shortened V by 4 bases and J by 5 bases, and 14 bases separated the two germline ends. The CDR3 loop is CASSRDLSATGELFF. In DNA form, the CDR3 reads TGTGCCAGCAGCCGAGACCTCTCCGCTACCGGGGAGCTGTTTTTT.

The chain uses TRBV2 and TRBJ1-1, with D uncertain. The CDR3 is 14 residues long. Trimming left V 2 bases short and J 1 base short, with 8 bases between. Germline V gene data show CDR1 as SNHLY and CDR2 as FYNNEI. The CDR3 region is CASSESVENTEAFF. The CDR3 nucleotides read TGTGCCAGCAGTGAATCGGTGGAGAACACTGAAGCTTTCTTT.

In nucleotides, the CDR3 is TGTGCCAGCAGTGAAGGTGAAACAAACTATGGCTACACCTTC. Amino acid sequence: CASSEGETNYGYTF. The rearrangement uses TRBV6-1 and TRBJ1-2; D gene ambiguous. Germline CDR1 is MNHNS and CDR2 is SASEGT. V lost 1 base, J lost 2 bases, and 8 bases lay in between. This CDR3 region has 14 residues.

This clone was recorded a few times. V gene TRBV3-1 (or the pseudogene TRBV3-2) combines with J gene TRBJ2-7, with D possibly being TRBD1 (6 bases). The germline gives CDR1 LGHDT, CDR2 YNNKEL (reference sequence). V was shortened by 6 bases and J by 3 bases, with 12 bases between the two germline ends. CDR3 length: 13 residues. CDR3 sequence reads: CASSRKQGYEQYF. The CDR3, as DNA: TGTGCCAGCAGTCGGAAACAGGGCTACGAGCAGTACTTC.

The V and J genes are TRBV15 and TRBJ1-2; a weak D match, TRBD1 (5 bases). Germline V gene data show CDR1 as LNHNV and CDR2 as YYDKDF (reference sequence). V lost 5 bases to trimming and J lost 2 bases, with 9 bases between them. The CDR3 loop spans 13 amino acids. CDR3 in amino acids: CATSLRVNYGYTF. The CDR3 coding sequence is TGTGCCACCAGCCTCAGGGTCAACTATGGCTACACCTTC.

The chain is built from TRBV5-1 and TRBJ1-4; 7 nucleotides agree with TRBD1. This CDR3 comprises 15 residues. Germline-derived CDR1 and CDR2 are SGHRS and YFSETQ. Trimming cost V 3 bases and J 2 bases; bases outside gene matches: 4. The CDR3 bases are TGCGCCAGCAGCTCAACAGGGGACACTAATGAAAAACTGTTTTTT. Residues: CASSSTGDTNEKLFF. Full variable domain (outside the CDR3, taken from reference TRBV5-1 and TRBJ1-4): KAGVTQTPRYLIKTRGQQVTLSCSPISGHRSVSWYQQTPGQGLQFLFEYFSETQRNKGNFPGRFSGRQFSNSRSEMNVSTLELGDSALYLCASSSTGDTNEKLFFGSGTQLSVL.